The text below deals with one TCR beta chain. Only in-frame clones appear in the TCRdb table, and some are missing; sequencing was by immunoSEQ multiplex PCR. In the table there are about 34,000 clones, just over 75% of which are singletons. This entry belongs to a study of STAT5B mutations in CD4+ large granular lymphocyte leukemia. V was clipped by 3 bases and J by 7 bases, with 15 bases between them. This CDR3 has 15 amino acids. In germline, CDR1 is SGHTA, CDR2 FQGNSA. The J gene is TRBJ1-4, the V gene TRBV7-2; D possibly corresponds to TRBD1 (6 bases). The specimen was CD4+ T cells from blood buffy coats. The receptor was isolated from a human donor in good health. CDR3 in DNA: TGTGCCAGCAGCTTGATGGGGGCGGCGGGTGAAAAACTGTTTTTT. Translated, it gives CASSLMGAAGEKLFF.